This TCR beta chain was sequenced for a study of vaccination and CD4 T cells after COVID-19. The treatment is: roughly 10-day PBMC culture with coronavirus spike peptide pools or control peptides (ViraFEST assay). Negative selection recovered the CD4+ T cells once they had spent about 10 days in culture. CDR3 size: 14 residues. The germline CDR1 and CDR2 sequences are ENHRY and SYGVKD. Losses at the gene ends were 6 bases for V and 2 bases for J; bases not matched to a gene: 2. As for this clonotype: Antigen specificity is unknown.

The Oncomine TCR Beta short-read assay sequenced DNA from cultured CD4+ T cells. Genomic DNA from cultured CD4+ T cells was extracted. TCRdb itself ran the PCR reads through MiXCR, one entry per CDR3 protein. The data contain fewer than 15,000 distinct CDR3 sequences, 50% to 65% of them singletons. This chain links TRBV10-3 with TRBJ1-3; 9 positions agree with TRBD1. The material was cultured CD4+ T cells from blood, obtained after SARS-CoV-2 vaccination. This TCR derives from a human donor with COVID-19. As DNA, the CDR3 is TGTGCCATCAGGGACAGGGGAACTGGAAACACCATATATTTT. As protein: CAIRDRGTGNTIYF.